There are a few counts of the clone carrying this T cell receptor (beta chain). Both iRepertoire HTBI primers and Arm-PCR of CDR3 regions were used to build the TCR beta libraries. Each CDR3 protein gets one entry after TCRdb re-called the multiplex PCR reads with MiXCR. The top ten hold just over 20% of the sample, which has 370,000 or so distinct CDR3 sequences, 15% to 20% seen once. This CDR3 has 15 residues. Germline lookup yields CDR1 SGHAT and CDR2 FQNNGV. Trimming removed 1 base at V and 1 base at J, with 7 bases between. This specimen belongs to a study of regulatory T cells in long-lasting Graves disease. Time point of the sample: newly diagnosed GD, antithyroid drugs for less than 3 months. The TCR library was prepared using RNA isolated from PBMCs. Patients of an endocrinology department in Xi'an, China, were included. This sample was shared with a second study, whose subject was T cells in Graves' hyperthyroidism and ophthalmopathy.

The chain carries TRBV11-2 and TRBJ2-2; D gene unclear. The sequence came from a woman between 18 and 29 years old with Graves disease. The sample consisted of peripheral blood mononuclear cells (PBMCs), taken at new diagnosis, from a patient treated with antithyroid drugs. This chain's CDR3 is CASSLAGWNTGELFF. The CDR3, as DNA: TGTGCCAGCAGCTTAGCCGGTTGGAACACCGGGGAGCTGTTTTTT.